This record looks at one TCR beta chain sequence and its context. Its antigen is not known. Stated treatment: oral pan-JAK inhibitor, 5-10 mg twice daily. This sample was taken from a study of CD8+ T cells in alopecia areata. Study conclusions and caveats: Many expanded lesional clones remained in scalp and blood on tofacitinib.

Germline CDR1 reads MRHNA; CDR2 reads SNTAGT. Trimming shortened V by 4 bases and J by 3 bases, and 16 bases separated the two germline ends. CDR3 size: 15 residues. Once RNA had been extracted, it was reverse transcribed into cDNA to act as the sequencing template. TCRdb keeps only in-frame clones here, not all; method: immunoSEQ multiplex PCR. The top ten hold more than 20% of the sample, which has 120,000 to 150,000 clones, roughly four fifths seen once. The material sequenced was CD8+ T cells sorted from blood, taken at week 4, from a patient treated with tofacitinib. The clonotype comes from a human donor with alopecia areata. V usage is TRBV6-4 and J usage is TRBJ2-7; the D gene is possibly TRBD1 (6 bases). The CDR3 here is CASSGTGTNFYEQYF. DNA for the CDR3: TGTGCCAGCAGTGGGACCGGGACAAACTTCTACGAGCAGTACTTC.